Included here is one TCR beta chain sequence, with context. The target antigen is unknown. Each donor had at least one pre-ART and at least two post-ART PBMC samples. The run of the v3.0 immunoSEQ assay was at survey level. Sequenced by immunoSEQ multiplex PCR; TCRdb stores in-frame clones only, minus some. This sample has some 30,000 clones, with 87% found just once. The sample is drawn from a study of long-term antiretroviral therapy in people with HIV. Notes on the study in general: Post-ART samples showed increased diversity that remained below transplant donor control levels. Spans of CDR3 length were tighter for HIV repertoires than for controls. Pre-ART clonal expansion yielded clones that dominated the repertoire at all time points.

The germline V gene has CDR1 MNHNY and CDR2 SVGAGI (reference sequence). The V end lost 7 bases, the J end lost 5 bases, and 5 bases lay between the germline ends. CDR3 size: 10 residues. The chain carries TRBV6-6 and TRBJ1-1, with D hard to call. This sequence originates from a man aged 18 to 30 with HIV. Sequencing was performed on unsorted PBMCs, taken 1.1 years after starting antiretroviral therapy. In DNA, the CDR3 is TGTGCCAGCAAGGAGACTGAAGCTTTCTTT. It is translated as CASKETEAFF.